This T cell receptor (beta chain) emerged from a study of identifying expanded T cells in peripheral blood. General study findings and limits: Clone count variance between roughly two-week samples rose with total template count.

Clones were read by immunoSEQ multiplex PCR, and TCRdb kept only the in-frame ones, dropping some. The sample consists of roughly 120,000 clones, about 85% of them appearing once. Comments on this clone: Its antigen is unknown.

Sequenced: blood. The clonotype originates from a person aged 18 to 70 in good health.

As DNA, the CDR3 is TGTGCCAGCAGTAGAAACAGGGGGAACACTGAAGCTTTCTTT. Its protein product is CASSRNRGNTEAFF. This chain joins TRBV6-6 and TRBJ1-1; 7 bases align to TRBD1. Germline values: CDR1 MNHNY, CDR2 SVGAGI (reference sequence). The CDR3 covers 14 residues. The trim removed 5 bases at V and 1 base at J, leaving 4 bases unmatched.